The 13 T cell receptor beta chains in this list originate from one sample, sequenced in a study of T cells in Graves' hyperthyroidism and ophthalmopathy. Amplified TCR beta CDR3 regions derived from RNA transcripts. A first-round RT-PCR of the TCR CDR3 used the HTBI primer set. A single record per CDR3 protein comes from TCRdb applying MiXCR to the multiplex PCR reads. The sample includes some 570,000 distinct CDR3 sequences, approximately 14% of them seen just once. The sample was blood. The receptor source for this set is a young woman with Graves' ophthalmopathy.

The CDR3 loop reads CASSGIRGRANSSYNEQFF. CDR3 bases: TGTGCCAGCAGTGGTATTCGCGGGAGGGCCAATAGCTCCTACAATGAGCAGTTCTTC. The rearrangement links TRBV2 to TRBJ2-1; 9 bases are shared with TRBD2. Germline lookup yields CDR1 SNHLY and CDR2 FYNNEI. The CDR3 sequence is 19 residues long. The trim removed 4 bases at V and 0 bases at J, leaving 13 bases unmatched.

This clonotype was found many times. The J gene is TRBJ2-1, the V gene TRBV12-3 or TRBV12-4, with TRBD2 matching 8 bases. There are 17 residues in the CDR3. The junction had 15 bases not matched to a gene; V was cut back by 4 bases and J by 7 bases. CDR3 sequence reads: CASSWVTGTRTRNEQFF. CDR3 sequence (DNA): TGTGCCAGCAGTTGGGTAACCGGGACTAGAACGAGGAATGAGCAGTTCTTC.

On this clonotype: Just one base apart from a much larger clone, this may be a read error. V and J are TRBV27 and TRBJ1-3, with D hard to call. V was shortened by 0 bases and J by 0 bases, with 9 bases between the two germline ends. This CDR3 spans 16 amino acids. From germline, CDR1 is MNHEY and CDR2 SMNVEV (reference sequence). The CDR3 is CASSLSPGSSGNTIYF. CDR3 coding DNA: TGTGCCAGCAGTTTATCGCCGGGGAGCTCTGGAAACACCATATATTTT.

Points on this clonotype: A much larger clonotype is one base distant, so this may be a read error. V and J are TRBV24-1 and TRBJ2-1, with 7 bases aligning to TRBD2. Losses at the gene ends were 3 bases for V and 8 bases for J; bases not matched to a gene: 3. Germline CDR1 is KGHDR and CDR2 is SFDVKD. CDR3 size: 13 residues. CDR3: CATSDGGGYEQFF. DNA of the CDR3: TGTGCCACCAGTGATGGGGGGGGTTATGAGCAGTTCTTC.

This clonotype was found a few times. The chain couples TRBV24-1 to TRBJ2-2; 13 nucleotides align to TRBD2. Unmatched junction bases numbered 6, after V lost 0 bases and J lost 0 bases. Germline CDR1 and CDR2: KGHDR and SFDVKD. This CDR3 spans 20 amino acids. The CDR3 region has the DNA TGTGCCACCAGTGATTTGGAACTAGCGGGAGGGGCCACGAACACCGGGGAGCTGTTTTTT. As protein: CATSDLELAGGATNTGELFF.

There are a few counts of this clonotype. The chain recombines TRBV29-1 with TRBJ2-2, with TRBD1 matching over 7 bases. The V and J ends lost 5 bases and 7 bases, in that order; junction bases with no gene match: 7. The CDR3 loop spans 13 amino acids. Germline loops: CDR1 SQVTM, CDR2 ANQGSEA. The CDR3 sequence: CSVSQDRVGELFF. CDR3 DNA sequence: TGCAGCGTTTCCCAAGACAGGGTCGGGGAGCTGTTTTTT.

The genes are TRBV20-1 and TRBJ2-1, with TRBD2 matching 11 bases. Germline V gene data show CDR1 as DFQATT and CDR2 as SNEGSKA (reference sequence). The J segment lost 10 bases and the V segment lost 3 bases, leaving 11 bases of the junction unmatched. The CDR3 sequence is 15 residues long. The CDR3 sequence: CSARGTSGPWKEQFF. For the CDR3, the DNA is TGCAGTGCTAGGGGGACTAGCGGACCATGGAAGGAGCAGTTCTTC.

The chain is built from TRBV28 and TRBJ1-5, with D tentatively TRBD1 (6 bases). Trimming shortened V by 2 bases and J by 7 bases, and 21 bases separated the two germline ends. Looked up from germline, CDR1 is MDHEN and CDR2 is SYDVKM. This CDR3 is 17 amino acids long. The CDR3 is CASSLLPGAHFGQPQHF. CDR3 coding DNA: TGTGCCAGCAGTTTACTCCCAGGGGCGCATTTCGGGCAGCCCCAGCATTTT.

This clonotype was observed many times. The chain uses TRBV5-6 and TRBJ2-5, with D maybe TRBD1 (6 bases). The CDR3 runs 17 residues. The V gene's germline CDR1 is SGHDT and CDR2 YYEEEE. Trimming cost V 4 bases and J 11 bases, with 30 bases left between them. The CDR3 bases are TGTGCCAGCAGCACGGACAGCGACCTCATCCTAAGCAAGCCTCAGTACTTC. It specifies CASSTDSDLILSKPQYF.

In this sample, this clonotype turned up many times. In DNA, the CDR3 is TGTGCCAGCTCACCAGGACAGGGCGTTGGTGAGACCCAGTACTTC. This gives the protein CASSPGQGVGETQYF. V and J are TRBV18 and TRBJ2-5; 8 nucleotides agree with TRBD1. Germline assignment: CDR1 KGHSH and CDR2 LQKENI. The length of the CDR3 is 15 residues. J gave up 5 bases and V 2 bases, and 7 bases lay outside the gene matches.

The chain has TRBV30 and TRBJ2-6; 9 nucleotides align to TRBD2. The CDR3 consists of 16 residues. Germline V gives CDR1 GTSNPN, CDR2 SVGIG (reference sequence). Germline trimming cut 4 bases from V and 4 bases from J; bases unmatched to any gene: 8. CDR3 loop: CAWTHAGGLGANVLTF. CDR3 DNA: TGTGCCTGGACGCATGCGGGAGGGCTAGGGGCCAACGTCCTGACTTTC.

This clonotype was found many times. The chain joins TRBV10-3 to TRBJ2-3, with TRBD2 matching 10 bases. CDR1 ENHRY and CDR2 SYGVKD come from the germline V gene. Losses at the gene ends were 0 bases for V and 0 bases for J; bases not matched to a gene: 9. This CDR3 region has 19 residues. The CDR3 DNA reads TGTGCCATCAGTGAGTCTCGGGGGACTAGCGCCGCGAGCACAGATACGCAGTATTTT. Translation: CAISESRGTSAASTDTQYF.

The J gene is TRBJ2-7, the V gene TRBV4-1; 12 bases align to TRBD2. The DNA matches TRBJ2-1 better at its end, which makes the J call doubtful. The CDR3 is 16 amino acids. Germline CDR1 MGHRA, CDR2 YSYEKL. CDR3 residues: CASSHPGLAGPYEQFF. DNA of the CDR3: TGCGCCAGCAGCCATCCCGGACTAGCGGGACCCTACGAGCAGTTCTTC.